This TCR beta chain was sequenced during a study of memory CD4+ T cells and cytomegalovirus serostatus. Only a few counts were recorded for this clone. This CDR3 region has 15 residues. With 0 bases removed from V and 7 bases from J, the gap between germline ends came to 12 bases. In germline, CDR1 is SGHDN, CDR2 FVKESK. The sort gate was single viable CD3+CD4+CD8-CD45RO+ cells for memory CD4+ T cells. TCRdb keeps only in-frame clones here, not all; method: immunoSEQ multiplex PCR. The data show some 52,000 clones, around 78% seen once. The sample taken for sequencing was memory CD4+ T cells from blood. This clonotype originated in an adult in good health and CMV-seronegative. The chain employs TRBV14 and TRBJ1-4, with D tentatively TRBD1 (5 bases). The CDR3 region is CASSQEGRGVEKLFF. The CDR3 coding sequence is TGTGCCAGCAGCCAAGAGGGGCGCGGGGTTGAAAAACTGTTTTTT.